This T cell receptor (beta chain) was sequenced in a study of early T cells in non-severe SARS-CoV-2 infection. Overall study findings and caveats: VDJdb matching skewed toward anti-spike CD8 responses, missing private and CD4 specificities.

The CDR3 consists of 16 residues. V shed 1 base, J shed 5 bases, and the junction held 10 bases outside the gene matches. Germline lookup yields CDR1 SGHVS and CDR2 FQNEAQ. In TCRdb, the 5' RACE reads were re-called with MiXCR into one record per CDR3 protein. The sample holds some 56,000 distinct CDR3 sequences, about 14% seen once. To note about this clonotype: Its antigen remains unidentified.

The receptor was isolated from an adult who was a healthcare worker with PCR-confirmed SARS-CoV-2 infection or an uninfected control (not recorded which). This rearrangement joins TRBV7-8 to TRBJ2-7; TRBD1 aligns across 8 bases. This specimen was whole blood, taken at baseline. This CDR3 reads CASSLERSGGRNEQYF. The CDR3 DNA reads TGTGCCAGCAGCTTAGAACGGTCAGGGGGCAGAAACGAGCAGTACTTC.